A single sample is the source of the 21 T cell receptor beta chains below, sequenced in a study of T cells in Graves' hyperthyroidism and ophthalmopathy. Amplification yielded TCR beta CDR3 regions, with RNA transcripts as the source. Initially, a first-round RT-PCR of the TCR CDR3 employed the HTBI primer set. TCRdb itself ran the multiplex PCR reads through MiXCR, one entry per CDR3 protein. The table records 550,000 to 700,000 distinct CDR3 sequences, around 45% of them present only once. Sequences were obtained from peripheral blood or thyroid tissue (not recorded which). These receptors all stem from an adult woman with Graves' disease, either hyperthyroidism or ophthalmopathy (not recorded which).

This clonotype was seen ten or more times. The V gene is TRBV7-9, the J gene TRBJ2-7, with 7 nucleotides matching TRBD1. Germline loops: CDR1 SEHNR, CDR2 FQNEAQ (reference sequence). The CDR3 is 14 residues long. The J segment lost 2 bases and the V segment lost 2 bases, leaving 3 bases of the junction unmatched. CDR3 nucleotides: TGTGCCAGCAGCTTATCGGACAGGCCCTACGAGCAGTACTTC. Encoded protein: CASSLSDRPYEQYF.

The genes are TRBV7-3 and TRBJ2-1; D remains unclear. Looked up from germline, CDR1 is SGHTA and CDR2 is FQGTGA. Trimming shortened V by 4 bases and J by 10 bases, and 8 bases separated the two germline ends. The CDR3 loop spans 11 amino acids. In DNA form, the CDR3 reads TGTGCCAGCAGCTCGACCGGGGAGCAGTTCTTC. Protein sequence: CASSSTGEQFF.

The table lists this clonotype with many counts. The J gene is TRBJ1-5, the V gene TRBV12-3 or TRBV12-4, with D perhaps matching TRBD1 (6 bases). The CDR3 consists of 15 residues. V lost 1 base, J lost 7 bases, and 14 bases lay in between. CDR3 residues: CASSLVVEGGQPQHF. The CDR3 DNA reads TGTGCCAGCAGTTTAGTAGTAGAGGGGGGACAGCCCCAGCATTTT.

The chain combines TRBV7-2 with TRBJ2-1; 15 bases agree with TRBD2. This CDR3 spans 16 amino acids. Per germline, CDR1 SGHTA and CDR2 FQGNSA. Trimming removed 7 bases from V and 8 bases from J; junction bases left unmatched: 9. CDR3 nucleotides: TGTGCCAGCACCTCACGGGGACTAGCGGGAGGAGATGAGCAGTTCTTC. Translated: CASTSRGLAGGDEQFF.

In this sample, this clonotype turned up many times. Written as DNA, the CDR3 is TGTGCCAGCGGAACCCCCGGACTAGCGGATCGATACGAGCAGTACTTC. It codes for CASGTPGLADRYEQYF. This chain connects TRBV12-3 or TRBV12-4 to TRBJ2-7; 10 bases align to TRBD2. V dropped 8 bases and J dropped 4; count of bases not matched to a gene: 14. This CDR3 has 16 residues.

This clonotype was picked up a small number of times. The V call is TRBV12-3 or TRBV12-4, the J call TRBJ2-7, with TRBD1 identical over 7 bases. There are 14 residues in the CDR3. Trimming at V came to 6 bases and at J to 7 bases, leaving 12 bases not matched to a gene. CDR3 loop: CASRRQGGTGEQYF. CDR3 DNA sequence: TGTGCCAGCAGAAGACAGGGTGGCACCGGGGAGCAGTACTTC.

This clonotype was picked up many times. This chain uses TRBV20-1 with TRBJ2-7; TRBD1 is a possible D gene (7 bases). Trimming took off 5 bases at V and 3 bases at J, with 11 bases between the two ends. Looked up from germline, CDR1 is DFQATT and CDR2 is SNEGSKA (reference sequence). The CDR3 loop spans 12 amino acids. This CDR3 is CSARQGGYEQYF. The CDR3 DNA reads TGCAGTGCTCGACAGGGAGGCTACGAGCAGTACTTC.

The chain is built from TRBV10-3 and TRBJ2-2; TRBD2 agrees at 10 bases. The CDR3 extends over 17 amino acids. The germline CDR1 and CDR2 sequences are ENHRY and SYGVKD. J lost 4 bases, V lost 2 bases, and 7 bases had no gene match. The chain's CDR3 is CAISESLAGVITGELFF. The CDR3 bases are TGTGCCATCAGTGAGAGTCTAGCGGGAGTTATCACCGGGGAGCTGTTTTTT.

This clonotype was seen repeatedly, ten times or more. This chain links TRBV5-6 with TRBJ2-5; D uncertain. V lost 2 bases and J lost 5, with 13 bases in between. The CDR3 spans 14 residues. Per germline, CDR1 SGHDT and CDR2 YYEEEE. The CDR3 is CASSFGVTHETQYF. The CDR3 DNA reads TGTGCCAGCAGCTTTGGTGTGACACATGAGACCCAGTACTTC.

This clonotype has only one observation. This sequence joins TRBV2 and TRBJ1-2; D unresolved. This CDR3 is built from 12 residues. V was trimmed by 6 bases and J by 6 bases, leaving 11 bases between them. CDR1 and CDR2 (germline): SNHLY, FYNNEI. Written as DNA, the CDR3 is TGTGCCAGCAGCCCTAGCGGGAATGGCTACACCTTC. Amino acids: CASSPSGNGYTF.

This rearrangement joins TRBV20-1 to TRBJ1-5; D gene uncertain. The CDR3 runs to 15 residues. Germline CDR1 DFQATT, CDR2 SNEGSKA (reference sequence). Trimming pared 6 bases from V and 0 bases from J, leaving 15 bases between. The CDR3 spells CSADSYLYSNQPQHF. DNA for the CDR3: TGCAGTGCCGACTCCTACCTTTATAGCAATCAGCCCCAGCATTTT.

Remarks on this clonotype: An end of the junction differs from the germline gene, which may be a read error. The chain uses TRBV25-1 and TRBJ2-5; 7 bases fit TRBD2. The CDR3 runs to 15 residues. CDR1 is MGHDK, CDR2 SYGVNS, per germline. The CDR3 coding sequence is TGTGCCTGCAGTGCCCCCGGGGGAGGGATAGAGACCCAGTACTTC. Its translation is CACSAPGGGIETQYF.

This clonotype has just a few counts. The V and J genes are TRBV15 and TRBJ1-5, with 7 bases aligning to TRBD1. This CDR3 contains 16 residues. CDR1 is LNHNV and CDR2 is YYDKDF in the germline V gene (reference sequence). The trim removed 0 bases at V and 2 bases at J, leaving 4 bases unmatched. The CDR3 nucleotides are TGTGCCACCAGCAGAGATAGGGACAGAGGCAATCAGCCCCAGCATTTT. Translating gives CATSRDRDRGNQPQHF.

This clonotype came up a few times. The V call is TRBV15, the J call TRBJ2-3, with 12 bases lining up with TRBD2. The CDR3 contains 15 residues. The V and J ends lost 4 bases and 11 bases, in that order; junction bases with no gene match: 10. Germline V gene lookup returns CDR1 LNHNV and CDR2 YYDKDF (reference sequence). CDR3: CATSIGLAGSSEQYF. Written as DNA, the CDR3 is TGTGCCACCAGCATTGGACTAGCGGGATCGAGTGAGCAGTATTTT. Combining the CDR3 with reference TRBV15 and TRBJ2-3 gives the whole variable domain DAMVIQNPRYQVTQFGKPVTLSCSQTLNHNVMYWYQQKSSQAPKLLFHYYDKDFNNEADTPDNFQSRRPNTSFCFLDIRSPGLGDTAMYLCATSIGLAGSSEQYFGPGTRLTVL.

The chain couples TRBV15 to TRBJ1-5; no firm D call. The CDR3 runs to 15 residues. Trimming left V 1 base short and J 1 base short, with 8 bases between. Looked up from germline, CDR1 is LNHNV and CDR2 is YYDKDF (reference sequence). CDR3 sequence reads: CATSRGMGSNQPQHF. DNA for the CDR3: TGTGCCACCAGCAGAGGGATGGGGAGCAATCAGCCCCAGCATTTT.

CDR3: CAISEEGGATEAFF. In nucleotides, the CDR3 is TGTGCCATCAGTGAGGAGGGGGGGGCCACTGAAGCTTTCTTT. The chain uses TRBV10-3 and TRBJ1-1, with D perhaps TRBD1 (6 bases). CDR1 and CDR2 from the germline V gene are ENHRY and SYGVKD. Deletions cut 2 bases from V and 4 bases from J, with 11 bases between. This CDR3 has 14 residues.

The rearrangement uses TRBV20-1 and TRBJ1-1; D is unresolved. With 6 bases removed from V and 0 bases from J, the gap between germline ends came to 14 bases. CDR1 and CDR2 (germline): DFQATT, SNEGSKA (reference sequence). The CDR3 is made up of 14 amino acids. The CDR3 DNA sequence: TGCAGTGCGCAGACGGTGGGAGTGAACACTGAAGCTTTCTTT. Its translation is CSAQTVGVNTEAFF.

The chain couples TRBV12-3 or TRBV12-4 to TRBJ1-5, with TRBD1 identical over 10 bases. With 4 bases clipped from V and 8 bases from J, the junction kept 2 bases outside the gene matches. There are 13 residues in the CDR3. CDR3 DNA: TGTGCCAGCAGTTGGGACAGGGGAAAGCCCCAGCATTTT. It codes for CASSWDRGKPQHF.

This clonotype was picked up many times. The chain is built from TRBV5-1 and TRBJ1-6; TRBD1 matches 7 bases. The ends lost 0 bases at V and 8 bases at J; junction bases unmatched: 5. Per germline, CDR1 SGHRS and CDR2 YFSETQ. The CDR3 length is 15 residues. The CDR3 region is CASSLATGLYSPLHF. CDR3 bases: TGCGCCAGCAGCTTGGCGACAGGGCTCTATTCACCCCTCCACTTT.

There are many counts of this clonotype. The chain links TRBV12-3 or TRBV12-4 to TRBJ2-5; 7 bases align to TRBD1. The CDR3 has 16 residues. V shed 4 bases, J shed 2 bases, and the junction held 10 bases outside the gene matches. CDR3 sequence reads: CASSSTLTGSQETQYF. The CDR3 bases are TGTGCCAGCAGTTCCACGCTGACAGGGTCTCAAGAGACCCAGTACTTC.

As DNA, the CDR3 is TGTGCCAGCAGTTCCCCGGACAGATACGAGCAGTACTTC. This encodes CASSSPDRYEQYF. The chain employs TRBV12-3 or TRBV12-4 and TRBJ2-7; possibly TRBD1 for D (6 bases). The CDR3 sequence is 13 residues long. The V end was cut by 4 bases, the J end by 4 bases, with 11 bases between.